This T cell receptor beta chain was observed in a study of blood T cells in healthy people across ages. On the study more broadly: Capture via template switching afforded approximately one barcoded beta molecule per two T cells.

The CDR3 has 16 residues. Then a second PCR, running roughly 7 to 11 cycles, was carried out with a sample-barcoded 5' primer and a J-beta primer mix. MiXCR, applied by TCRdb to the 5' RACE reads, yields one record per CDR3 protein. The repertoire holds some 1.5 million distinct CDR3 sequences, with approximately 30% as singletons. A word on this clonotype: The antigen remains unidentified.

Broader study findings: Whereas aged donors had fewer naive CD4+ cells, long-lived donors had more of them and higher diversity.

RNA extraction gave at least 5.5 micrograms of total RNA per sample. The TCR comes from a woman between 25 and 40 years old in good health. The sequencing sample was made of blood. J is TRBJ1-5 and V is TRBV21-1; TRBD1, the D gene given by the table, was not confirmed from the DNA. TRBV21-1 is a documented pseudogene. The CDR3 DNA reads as TGTGCCAGCAGCCGAGGGAGGACAGGGAGCAATCAGCCCCAGCATTTT. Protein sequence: CASSRGRTGSNQPQHF.